The source of this TCR beta chain is a study of cytomegalovirus exposure and HLA in healthy donors. Study-level points and caveats: In vitro data verified a few CMV-associated chains as specific for CMV antigens. 150 to 200 TCR beta chains were listed as cytomegalovirus-associated.

PCR primers comprised 60 Vbeta and 13 Jbeta primers. TCRdb's copy holds only in-frame clones and misses some; the assay was immunoSEQ multiplex PCR. Counted here are 90,000 to 120,000 clones, 60% to 85% occurring once; the ten biggest clones make up around 5%. In its sample, this clone was seen a few times. Its antigen is as yet unknown. Germline is not matched at one junction end, which may reflect a read error. CDR1 MDHEN and CDR2 SYDVKM come from the germline V gene. CDR3 length: 12 residues. The sample was PBMCs. This sequence joins TRBV28 and TRBJ1-2, with D unresolved. The sequence derives from a female donor in good health and CMV-seropositive. In DNA form, the CDR3 reads TGTGCCAGCGGTTTGTCATACTATGGCTACACCTTC. Protein product: CASGLSYYGYTF.